The 27 T cell receptor beta chains below come from one sample, sequenced in a study of regulatory T cells in long-lasting Graves disease. The TCR beta library used iRepertoire HTBI primers with Arm-PCR amplification of CDR3. TCRdb re-derived calls from the multiplex PCR reads in MiXCR, one entry per CDR3 protein. Of approximately 400,000 distinct CDR3 sequences in the sample, roughly 12% were seen once. The time point was: newly diagnosed GD, antithyroid drugs for less than 3 months. The TCR library was prepared using RNA isolated from PBMCs. These records were also assigned to another study, of T cells in Graves' hyperthyroidism and ophthalmopathy.

The sample here was peripheral blood mononuclear cells (PBMCs), taken at new diagnosis, from a patient treated with antithyroid drugs. These receptors originate from a woman between 18 and 29 years old with Graves disease.

The rearrangement joins TRBV4-3 to TRBJ2-1; no clear D gene. Trimming left V 3 bases short and J 5 bases short, with 14 bases between. The CDR3 has 15 amino acids. The germline gives CDR1 LGHNA, CDR2 YSLEER. The CDR3 DNA is TGCGCCAGCAGCCATTTACCGGGCCGAGACAATGAGCAGTTCTTC. Amino acids: CASSHLPGRDNEQFF.

This clonotype was seen at least ten times. This chain uses TRBV12-3 or TRBV12-4 with TRBJ2-2, with D maybe TRBD1 (6 bases). Trimming stripped 4 bases from V and 1 base from J, with 25 bases between. The CDR3 has 20 amino acids. CDR3 sequence reads: CASSSPYPQGPLLNTGELFF. The CDR3 DNA follows: TGTGCCAGCAGTTCGCCATACCCACAGGGTCCTCTATTGAACACCGGGGAGCTGTTTTTT.

This clonotype was observed at least ten times. The CDR3 is CASSYSRGRGRTEAFF. In nucleotides, the CDR3 is TGTGCCAGCAGCTACTCCCGGGGCAGGGGGAGGACTGAAGCTTTCTTT. This chain uses TRBV11-2 with TRBJ1-1; the match to TRBD1 covers 7 bases. With V trimmed by 4 bases and J by 5 bases, 13 bases remained unmatched. Germline V CDR1 and CDR2: SGHAT, FQNNGV. The CDR3 covers 16 residues.

There are many counts of this clonotype. The chain combines TRBV3-1 with TRBJ1-5; D possibly corresponds to TRBD1 (5 bases). The CDR3 totals 15 residues. CDR1 and CDR2 from the germline V gene are LGHDT and YNNKEL (reference sequence). The V and J ends lost 1 base and 5 bases respectively, with 12 bases between them. The CDR3: CASSQAPGGDQPQHF. The CDR3 DNA reads as TGTGCCAGCAGCCAAGCCCCTGGGGGGGATCAGCCCCAGCATTTT.

The rearrangement links TRBV29-1 to TRBJ1-4; 8 nucleotides match TRBD1. The CDR3 runs 13 residues. The germline V gene encodes CDR1 SQVTM and CDR2 ANQGSEA. Unmatched junction bases numbered 7, after V lost 6 bases and J lost 7 bases. The CDR3 spells CSVATGVGEKLFF. CDR3 DNA sequence: TGCAGCGTCGCGACAGGGGTCGGTGAAAAACTGTTTTTT.

This clonotype was picked up many times. The chain combines TRBV2 with TRBJ2-3; a possible D gene is TRBD1 (6 bases). Trimming pared 6 bases from V and 0 bases from J, leaving 10 bases between. Looked up from germline, CDR1 is SNHLY and CDR2 is FYNNEI. This CDR3 is 14 amino acids long. CDR3 DNA sequence: TGTGCCAGCAGCGAGGACAGAAGCACAGATACGCAGTATTTT. This codes for CASSEDRSTDTQYF.

This sequence joins TRBV20-1 and TRBJ1-2; TRBD1 is a possible D gene (5 bases). Between the trimmed V and J ends, which lost 3 bases and 6 bases, there was a span of 14 bases. The CDR3 has 13 residues. Germline CDR1 and CDR2: DFQATT and SNEGSKA (reference sequence). The CDR3 protein is CSARGRTRDGYTF. The CDR3 DNA reads TGCAGTGCTAGGGGTCGGACCAGGGATGGCTACACCTTC.

This clonotype was recorded many times. The chain links TRBV7-2 to TRBJ1-5; 8 nucleotides agree with TRBD1. CDR3 size: 15 residues. With V trimmed by 4 bases and J by 7 bases, 9 bases remained unmatched. Germline CDR1 is SGHTA and CDR2 is FQGNSA. CDR3 sequence (DNA): TGTGCCAGCAGCTCGGACAGGGCGGATGGACAGCCCCAGCATTTT. The encoded protein is CASSSDRADGQPQHF.

Regarding this clonotype: A much bigger clone sits one base away, suggesting this may be a read error. The CDR3 nucleotides read TGTGCCAGCACGGGCATGGGCGCTGGCTACACCTTC. This gives the protein CASTGMGAGYTF. The chain combines TRBV6-2 or TRBV6-3 with TRBJ1-2, with D hard to call. V was shortened by 7 bases and J by 7 bases, with 13 bases between the two germline ends. Looked up from germline, CDR1 is MNHEY and CDR2 is SVGEGT. This CDR3 has 12 residues.

The table lists this clonotype with many counts. The chain uses TRBV11-2 and TRBJ2-1; TRBD1 aligns across 7 bases. CDR1 SGHAT and CDR2 FQNNGV come from the germline V gene. V lost 5 bases, J lost 6 bases, and 16 bases stayed unmatched. The CDR3 has 17 amino acids. The CDR3 sequence: CASSLTPGQLLFNEQFF. The DNA for the CDR3 is TGTGCCAGCAGCCTAACACCGGGACAGTTGTTGTTCAATGAGCAGTTCTTC. The entire variable domain, with the rest obtained from reference TRBV11-2 and TRBJ2-1, is as follows: EAGVAQSPRYKIIEKRQSVAFWCNPISGHATLYWYQQILGQGPKLLIQFQNNGVVDDSQLPKDRFSAERLKGVDSTLKIQPAKLEDSAVYLCASSLTPGQLLFNEQFFGPGTRLTVL.

This clonotype was observed a handful of times. This could be a read error, since a much larger clone is one nucleotide away. V usage is TRBV29-1 and J usage is TRBJ2-5, with D unclear. Germline V gives CDR1 SQVTM, CDR2 ANQGSEA. This CDR3 has 13 residues. Trimming took off 5 bases at V and 7 bases at J, with 17 bases between the two ends. The CDR3 sequence: CSVLGRLQRTQYF. For the CDR3, the DNA is TGCAGCGTTCTAGGGCGACTCCAGAGGACCCAGTACTTC.

There are many counts of this clonotype. The V gene is TRBV27, the J gene TRBJ2-7; 9 nucleotides agree with TRBD1. Looked up from germline, CDR1 is MNHEY and CDR2 is SMNVEV (reference sequence). The CDR3 contains 17 residues. V was pared by 5 bases and J by 6 bases, with 17 bases of the junction left unmatched. The CDR3: CASSVRVPAGTGREQYF. The CDR3 region has the DNA TGTGCCAGCAGTGTTAGGGTCCCAGCCGGGACAGGGCGCGAGCAGTACTTC.

This clonotype was recorded at least ten times. The chain joins TRBV5-1 to TRBJ2-1, with D perhaps assigned TRBD1 or TRBD2 (5 bases each). The CDR3 extends over 15 amino acids. Trimming cost V 6 bases and J 0 bases, with 13 bases left between them. Looked up from germline, CDR1 is SGHRS and CDR2 is YFSETQ. This CDR3 is CASTSGQSSYNEQFF. Written as DNA, the CDR3 is TGCGCCAGCACGTCGGGGCAGAGCTCCTACAATGAGCAGTTCTTC. Full variable domain (missing parts from reference TRBV5-1 and TRBJ2-1): KAGVTQTPRYLIKTRGQQVTLSCSPISGHRSVSWYQQTPGQGLQFLFEYFSETQRNKGNFPGRFSGRQFSNSRSEMNVSTLELGDSALYLCASTSGQSSYNEQFFGPGTRLTVL.

A word on this clonotype: It may be a read error: a sequence one base away is much more abundant. This chain joins TRBV18 and TRBJ1-4, with D perhaps TRBD1 (6 bases). This CDR3 spans 16 amino acids. Per the germline V gene, CDR1 is KGHSH and CDR2 is LQKENI. The CDR3 spells CASSSPGQPTNEKLFF. CDR3 sequence (DNA): TGTGCCAGCTCATCACCAGGACAGCCAACTAATGAAAAACTGTTTTTT.

In this sample, this clonotype turned up many times. The chain joins TRBV27 to TRBJ2-5; D may correspond to TRBD1 or TRBD2 (6 bases each). Germline assignment: CDR1 MNHEY and CDR2 SMNVEV (reference sequence). The germline V and J ends were trimmed by 6 bases and 5 bases, with 13 bases remaining between them. CDR3 length equals 13 residues. The CDR3, as DNA: TGTGCCAGCAGGATGGGGGGCAGGGAGACCCAGTACTTC. Its protein is CASRMGGRETQYF.

This clonotype appeared many times. The chain uses TRBV7-9 and TRBJ1-1, with 9 positions matching TRBD1. The trim removed 4 bases at V and 1 base at J, leaving 7 bases unmatched. Germline lookup yields CDR1 SEHNR and CDR2 FQNEAQ (reference sequence). The CDR3 has 16 amino acids. The CDR3 sequence is CASSSDPGQGNTEAFF. The CDR3, as DNA: TGTGCCAGCAGCTCCGACCCGGGACAGGGGAACACTGAAGCTTTCTTT.

J is TRBJ1-2 and V is TRBV28, with 8 positions matching TRBD1. The CDR3 has 12 residues. The V and J ends lost 4 bases and 7 bases, in that order; junction bases with no gene match: 2. Germline CDR1 reads MDHEN; CDR2 reads SYDVKM. The CDR3 DNA reads TGTGCCAGCAGTTCAGACAGGGGTGGCTACACCTTC. The encoded protein is CASSSDRGGYTF.

This clonotype was seen ten or more times. The gene calls are TRBV19 and TRBJ2-7; TRBD2 is a possible D gene (5 bases). The germline CDR1 and CDR2 sequences are LNHDA and SQIVND (reference sequence). The CDR3 extends over 13 amino acids. Here the CDR3 reads CASSTSGSGEQYV. CDR3 sequence (DNA): TGTGCCAGTAGTACCTCAGGTTCCGGGGAGCAATACGTC.

Points on this clonotype: A single base separates this from a much larger clone, so it may be a read error. The chain uses TRBV6-2 or TRBV6-3 and TRBJ1-1; D is unresolved. Trimming cost V 2 bases and J 0 bases, with 7 bases left between them. The CDR3 contains 14 residues. The germline V gene encodes CDR1 MNHEY and CDR2 SVGEGT. In DNA, the CDR3 is TGTGCCAGCAGTTACCAGGAGTTGAACACTGAAGCTTTCTTT. Residues: CASSYQELNTEAFF.

V usage is TRBV27 and J usage is TRBJ2-1; 12 bases agree with TRBD2. V was clipped by 5 bases and J by 10 bases; unmatched bases: 9. Germline V CDR1 and CDR2: MNHEY, SMNVEV (reference sequence). The CDR3 is 15 residues long. The DNA for the CDR3 is TGTGCCAGCAGTGGGGGACTAGCGGGTAACGAGGAGCAGTTCTTC. Amino acid sequence: CASSGGLAGNEEQFF.

This clonotype has ten or more counts. The chain employs TRBV15 and TRBJ1-1; the D is unclear. The CDR3 spans 16 residues. V was clipped by 0 bases and J by 0 bases, with 11 bases between them. Germline V gene sequence: CDR1 LNHNV, CDR2 YYDKDF (reference sequence). The CDR3 is CATSRDRLGMNTEAFF. The CDR3 DNA reads TGTGCCACCAGCAGAGATCGACTGGGGATGAACACTGAAGCTTTCTTT.

The table lists this clonotype with many counts. The CDR3: CASSQDHPVRPYNEQFF. The DNA for the CDR3 is TGTGCCAGCAGCCAAGATCACCCCGTGCGTCCCTACAATGAGCAGTTCTTC. V and J are TRBV3-2 and TRBJ2-1. TRBV3-2 is deemed a pseudogene. This CDR3 is 17 amino acids long.

J is TRBJ2-1 and V is TRBV3-1, with 9 bases that match TRBD2. The junction had 8 bases not matched to a gene; V was cut back by 4 bases and J by 1 base. This CDR3 is built from 17 residues. Germline V gene lookup returns CDR1 LGHDT and CDR2 YNNKEL (reference sequence). In nucleotides, the CDR3 is TGTGCCAGCAGCCCCGCGGGGGGGCCTGGGTCCTACAATGAGCAGTTCTTC. Its protein product is CASSPAGGPGSYNEQFF.

This clonotype showed up just a few times. The chain couples TRBV9 to TRBJ2-7; D is perhaps TRBD1 or TRBD2 (5 bases each). Trimming pared 0 bases from V and 3 bases from J, leaving 13 bases between. Looked up from germline, CDR1 is SGDLS and CDR2 is YYNGEE. CDR3 length: 15 amino acids. The CDR3 loop reads CASSVGDGPSYEQYV. The DNA of the CDR3 is TGTGCCAGCAGCGTAGGGGACGGCCCAAGCTACGAGCAGTACGTC.

The chain has TRBV11-2 and TRBJ1-4; maybe TRBD1 (5 bases). V was pared by 7 bases and J by 8 bases, with 20 bases between. The CDR3 sequence is 15 residues long. Germline V gene sequence: CDR1 SGHAT, CDR2 FQNNGV. This chain's CDR3 is CASIPWGGGGEKLFF. CDR3 sequence (DNA): TGTGCCAGCATCCCGTGGGGGGGAGGTGGGGAAAAACTGTTTTTT.

About this clonotype itself: This may be a read error, as it is one base from a much larger clone. The chain recombines TRBV7-6 with TRBJ2-7; D is unresolved. The CDR3 runs to 13 residues. Trimming shortened V by 1 base and J by 6 bases, and 10 bases separated the two germline ends. Germline assignment: CDR1 SGHVS and CDR2 FNYEAQ. This CDR3 is CASSLDATVEQYV. CDR3 coding DNA: TGTGCCAGCAGCTTAGACGCCACGGTCGAGCAGTACGTC.

This clonotype was counted at least ten times. V usage is TRBV15 and J usage is TRBJ2-7, with 12 bases fitting TRBD2. The V gene's germline CDR1 is LNHNV and CDR2 YYDKDF (reference sequence). The CDR3 consists of 15 residues. Trimming cost V 5 bases and J 5 bases; bases outside gene matches: 7. CDR3 protein: CATSVGLAGSDEQYF. The CDR3 DNA is TGTGCCACCAGCGTAGGACTAGCGGGGTCAGACGAGCAGTACTTC. Looking up the rest from reference TRBV15 and TRBJ2-7 gives the full variable domain: DAMVIQNPRYQVTQFGKPVTLSCSQTLNHNVMYWYQQKSSQAPKLLFHYYDKDFNNEADTPDNFQSRRPNTSFCFLDIRSPGLGDTAMYLCATSVGLAGSDEQYFGPGTRLTVT.